The clone carrying this T cell receptor (beta chain) was seen more than once but under ten times. The donors, all healthy, were Caucasians living in Russia, aged about 6 to 90. Each of the donors had 9 to 10 milliliters of peripheral blood drawn into EDTA-treated Vacutainer tubes. These data originate in a study of blood T cells in healthy people across ages. A second PCR of about 7 to 12 cycles used a sample-barcoded 5' primer and a J-beta primer mix. From each sample, at least 3 million paired-end reads containing CDR3 were obtained. From the 5' RACE reads, TCRdb called clonotypes with MiXCR, one entry per CDR3 protein. The profile covers approximately 670,000 distinct CDR3 sequences, with roughly 41% appearing a single time and around 30% taken by the ten largest. Looked up from germline, CDR1 is MNHEY and CDR2 is SVGEGT. The CDR3 extends over 15 amino acids. With 3 bases removed from V and 6 bases from J, the gap between germline ends came to 16 bases.

Sequenced: blood. This chain uses TRBV6-2 or TRBV6-3 with TRBJ2-3; weak D call: TRBD1 (5 bases). The TCR comes from an older man in good health. In DNA form, the CDR3 reads TGTGCCAGCAGTTATCAGGTCAGGGCAACGGATACGCAGTATTTT. Its protein product is CASSYQVRATDTQYF.